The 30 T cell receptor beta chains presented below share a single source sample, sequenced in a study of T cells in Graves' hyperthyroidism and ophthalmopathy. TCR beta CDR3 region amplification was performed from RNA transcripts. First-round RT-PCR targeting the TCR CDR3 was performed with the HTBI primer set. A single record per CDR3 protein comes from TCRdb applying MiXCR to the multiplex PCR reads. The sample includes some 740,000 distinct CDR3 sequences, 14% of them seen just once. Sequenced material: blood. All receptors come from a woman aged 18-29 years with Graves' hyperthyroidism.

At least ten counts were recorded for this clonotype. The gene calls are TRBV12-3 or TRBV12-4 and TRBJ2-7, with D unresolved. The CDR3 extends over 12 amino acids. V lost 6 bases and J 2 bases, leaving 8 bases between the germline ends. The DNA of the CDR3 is TGTGCCAGCAGCGGGCACACCTACGAGCAGTACTTC. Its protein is CASSGHTYEQYF.

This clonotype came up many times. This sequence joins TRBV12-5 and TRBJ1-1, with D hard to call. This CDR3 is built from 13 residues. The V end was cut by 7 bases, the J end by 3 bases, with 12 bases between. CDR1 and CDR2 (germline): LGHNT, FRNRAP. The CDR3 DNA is TGTGCTAGTGCCATCCTACCGGACACTGAAGCTTTCTTT. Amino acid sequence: CASAILPDTEAFF.

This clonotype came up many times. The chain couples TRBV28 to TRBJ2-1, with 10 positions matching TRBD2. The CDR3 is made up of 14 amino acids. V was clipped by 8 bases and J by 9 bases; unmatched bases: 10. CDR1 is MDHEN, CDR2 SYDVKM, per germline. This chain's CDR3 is CASGSSGRSAEQFF. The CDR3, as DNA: TGTGCCAGCGGCTCTAGCGGGAGATCGGCTGAGCAGTTCTTC.

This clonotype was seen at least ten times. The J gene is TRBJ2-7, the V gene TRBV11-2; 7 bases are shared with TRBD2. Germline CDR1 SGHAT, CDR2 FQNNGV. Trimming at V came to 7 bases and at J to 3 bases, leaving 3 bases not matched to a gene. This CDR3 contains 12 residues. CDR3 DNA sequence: TGTGCCAGCACGGGGGGTTACTACGAGCAGTACTTC. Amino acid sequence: CASTGGYYEQYF.

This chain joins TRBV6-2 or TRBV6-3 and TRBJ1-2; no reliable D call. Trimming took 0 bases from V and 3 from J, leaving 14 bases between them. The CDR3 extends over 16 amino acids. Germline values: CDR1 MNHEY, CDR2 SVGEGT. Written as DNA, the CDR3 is TGTGCCAGCAGTTACTCTCGAGGAGAAGAGTACTATGGCTACACCTTC. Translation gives CASSYSRGEEYYGYTF.

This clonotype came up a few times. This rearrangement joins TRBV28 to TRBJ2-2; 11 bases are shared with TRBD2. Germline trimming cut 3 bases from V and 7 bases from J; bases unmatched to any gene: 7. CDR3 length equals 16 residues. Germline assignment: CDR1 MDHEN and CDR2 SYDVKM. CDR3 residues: CASSLLTSGTIGELFF. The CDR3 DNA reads TGTGCCAGCAGTTTGTTGACTAGCGGGACGATCGGGGAGCTGTTTTTT.

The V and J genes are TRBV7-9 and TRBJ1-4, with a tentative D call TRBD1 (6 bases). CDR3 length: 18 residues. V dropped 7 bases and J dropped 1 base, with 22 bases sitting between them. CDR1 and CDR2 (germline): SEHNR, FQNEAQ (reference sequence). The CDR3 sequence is CASTIGQTRVGTNEKLFF. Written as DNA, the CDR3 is TGTGCCAGCACCATTGGACAGACTAGAGTAGGAACTAATGAAAAACTGTTTTTT. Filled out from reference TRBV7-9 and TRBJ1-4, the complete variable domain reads DTGVSQNPRHKITKRGQNVTFRCDPISEHNRLYWYRQTLGQGPEFLTYFQNEAQLEKSRLLSDRFSAERPKGSFSTLEIQRTEQGDSAMYLCASTIGQTRVGTNEKLFFGSGTQLSVL.

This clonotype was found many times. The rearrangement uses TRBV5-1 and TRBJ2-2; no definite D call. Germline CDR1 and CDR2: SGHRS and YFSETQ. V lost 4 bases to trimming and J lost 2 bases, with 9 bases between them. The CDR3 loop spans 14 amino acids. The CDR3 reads CASSPAVNTGELFF. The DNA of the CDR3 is TGCGCCAGCAGCCCCGCAGTTAACACCGGGGAGCTGTTTTTT. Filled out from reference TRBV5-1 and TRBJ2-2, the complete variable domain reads KAGVTQTPRYLIKTRGQQVTLSCSPISGHRSVSWYQQTPGQGLQFLFEYFSETQRNKGNFPGRFSGRQFSNSRSEMNVSTLELGDSALYLCASSPAVNTGELFFGEGSRLTVL.

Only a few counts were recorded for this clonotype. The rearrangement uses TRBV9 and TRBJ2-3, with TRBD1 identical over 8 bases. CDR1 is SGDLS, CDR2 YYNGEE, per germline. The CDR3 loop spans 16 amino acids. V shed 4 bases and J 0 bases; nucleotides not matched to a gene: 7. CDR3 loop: CASSPGTGHSTDTQYF. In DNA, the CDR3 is TGTGCCAGCAGCCCAGGGACAGGACATAGCACAGATACGCAGTATTTT.

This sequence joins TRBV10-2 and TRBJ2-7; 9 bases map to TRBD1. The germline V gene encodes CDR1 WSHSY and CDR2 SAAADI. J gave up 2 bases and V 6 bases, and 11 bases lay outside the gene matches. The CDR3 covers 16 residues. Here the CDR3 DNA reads TGCGCCAGCAGGGAACCCGGGACAGGGTCTACCTACGAGCAGTACTTC. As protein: CASREPGTGSTYEQYF.

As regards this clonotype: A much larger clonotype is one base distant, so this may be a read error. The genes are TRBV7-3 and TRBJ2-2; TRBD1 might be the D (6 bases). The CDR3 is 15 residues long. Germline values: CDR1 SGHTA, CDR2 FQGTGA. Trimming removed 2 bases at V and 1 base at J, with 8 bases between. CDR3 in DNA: TGTGCCAGCAGCTTAGGGGGACAGAACACCGGGGAGCTGTTTTTT. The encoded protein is CASSLGGQNTGELFF.

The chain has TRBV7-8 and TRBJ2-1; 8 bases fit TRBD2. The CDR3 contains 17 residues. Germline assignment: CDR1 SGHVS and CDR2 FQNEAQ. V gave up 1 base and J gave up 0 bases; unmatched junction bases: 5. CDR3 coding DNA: TGTGCCAGCAGCTTAGTGGGGAGCGGGAGCTCCTACAATGAGCAGTTCTTC. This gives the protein CASSLVGSGSSYNEQFF.

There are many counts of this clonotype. The CDR3 loop is CASSLPRTGSSTNEKLFF. CDR3 coding DNA: TGTGCCAGCAGTTTACCCCGGACAGGGTCCTCAACTAATGAAAAACTGTTTTTT. V gene TRBV28 combines with J gene TRBJ1-4; 8 positions agree with TRBD1. The CDR3 runs to 18 residues. The trim removed 2 bases at V and 0 bases at J, leaving 8 bases unmatched. Germline V CDR1 and CDR2: MDHEN, SYDVKM.

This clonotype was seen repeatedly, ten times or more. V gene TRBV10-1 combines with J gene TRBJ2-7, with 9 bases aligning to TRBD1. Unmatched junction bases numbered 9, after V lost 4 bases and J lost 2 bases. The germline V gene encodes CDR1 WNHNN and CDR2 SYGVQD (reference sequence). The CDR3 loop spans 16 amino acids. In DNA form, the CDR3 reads TGCGCCAGCAGTGGTACCTCGGGACAGGGTACCTACGAGCAGTACTTC. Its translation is CASSGTSGQGTYEQYF.

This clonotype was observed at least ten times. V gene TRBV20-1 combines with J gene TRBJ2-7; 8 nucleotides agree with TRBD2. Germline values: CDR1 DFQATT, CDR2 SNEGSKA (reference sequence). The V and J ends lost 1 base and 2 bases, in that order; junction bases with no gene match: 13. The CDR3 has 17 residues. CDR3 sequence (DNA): TGCAGTGCTAGAGCCCGGGCCAGCGGGAGAAGTACCTACGAGCAGTACTTC. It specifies CSARARASGRSTYEQYF.

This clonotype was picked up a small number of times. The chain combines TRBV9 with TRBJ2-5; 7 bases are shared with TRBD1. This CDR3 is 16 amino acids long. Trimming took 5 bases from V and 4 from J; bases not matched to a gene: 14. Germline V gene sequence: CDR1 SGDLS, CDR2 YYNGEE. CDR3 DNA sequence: TGTGCCAGCAGTGATACGCCCGAGACAGGGTTAGAGACCCAGTACTTC. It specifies CASSDTPETGLETQYF.

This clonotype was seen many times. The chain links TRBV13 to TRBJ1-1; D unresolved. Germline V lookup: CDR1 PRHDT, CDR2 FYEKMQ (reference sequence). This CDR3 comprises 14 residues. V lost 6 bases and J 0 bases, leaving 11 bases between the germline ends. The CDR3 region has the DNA TGTGCCAGCAGACTCTGGGAGTTGAACACTGAAGCTTTCTTT. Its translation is CASRLWELNTEAFF. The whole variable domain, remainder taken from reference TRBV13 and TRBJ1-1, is AAGVIQSPRHLIKEKRETATLKCYPIPRHDTVYWYQQGPGQDPQFLISFYEKMQSDKGSIPDRFSAQQFSDYHSELNMSSLELGDSALYFCASRLWELNTEAFFGQGTRLTVV.

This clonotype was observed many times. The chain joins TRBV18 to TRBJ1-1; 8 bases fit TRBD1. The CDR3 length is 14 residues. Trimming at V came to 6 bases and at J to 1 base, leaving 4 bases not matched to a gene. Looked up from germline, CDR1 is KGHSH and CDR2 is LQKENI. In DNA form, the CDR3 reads TGTGCCAGCTCGCCAGGGACAGGGAACACTGAAGCTTTCTTT. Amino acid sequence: CASSPGTGNTEAFF. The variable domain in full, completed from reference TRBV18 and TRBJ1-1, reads NAGVMQNPRHLVRRRGQEARLRCSPMKGHSHVYWYRQLPEEGLKFMVYLQKENIIDESGMPKERFSAEFPKEGPSILRIQQVVRGDSAAYFCASSPGTGNTEAFFGQGTRLTVV.

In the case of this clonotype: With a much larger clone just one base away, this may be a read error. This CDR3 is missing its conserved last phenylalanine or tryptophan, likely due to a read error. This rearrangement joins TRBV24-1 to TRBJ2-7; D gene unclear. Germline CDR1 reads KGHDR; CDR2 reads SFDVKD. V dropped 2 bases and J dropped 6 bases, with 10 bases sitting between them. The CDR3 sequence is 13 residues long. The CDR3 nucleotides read TGTGCCACCAGTGATTGGACGTCCCTCGAGCAGTACCTC. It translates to CATSDWTSLEQYL.

In nucleotides, the CDR3 is TGCAGTGCTAGTCCGGACACCCCCTACGAGCAGTACTTC. Residues: CSASPDTPYEQYF. The V gene is TRBV20-1, the J gene TRBJ2-7, with TRBD1 as a possible D gene (5 bases). The CDR3 runs to 13 residues. Germline V gene sequence: CDR1 DFQATT, CDR2 SNEGSKA (reference sequence). The V end was cut by 3 bases, the J end by 2 bases, with 11 bases between.

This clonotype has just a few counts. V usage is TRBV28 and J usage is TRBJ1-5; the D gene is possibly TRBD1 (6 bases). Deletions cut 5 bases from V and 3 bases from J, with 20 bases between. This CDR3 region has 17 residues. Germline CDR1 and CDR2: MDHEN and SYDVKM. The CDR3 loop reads CASSQPAEGVNNQPQHF. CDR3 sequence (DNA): TGTGCCAGCAGTCAACCCGCCGAGGGGGTTAACAATCAGCCCCAGCATTTT.

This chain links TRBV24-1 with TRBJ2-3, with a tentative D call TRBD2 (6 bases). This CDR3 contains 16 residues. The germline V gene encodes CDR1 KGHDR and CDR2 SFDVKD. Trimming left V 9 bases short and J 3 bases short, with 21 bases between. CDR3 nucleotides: TGTGCCACCGGGAAGGCGGGGCGTGGGATAACAGATACGCAGTATTTT. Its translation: CATGKAGRGITDTQYF.

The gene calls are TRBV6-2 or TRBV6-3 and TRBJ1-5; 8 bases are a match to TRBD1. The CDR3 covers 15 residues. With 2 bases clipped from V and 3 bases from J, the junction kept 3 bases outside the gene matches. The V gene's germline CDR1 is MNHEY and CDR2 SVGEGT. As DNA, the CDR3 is TGTGCCAGCAGTTACGACAGGGGCGTCAATCAGCCCCAGCATTTT. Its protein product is CASSYDRGVNQPQHF.

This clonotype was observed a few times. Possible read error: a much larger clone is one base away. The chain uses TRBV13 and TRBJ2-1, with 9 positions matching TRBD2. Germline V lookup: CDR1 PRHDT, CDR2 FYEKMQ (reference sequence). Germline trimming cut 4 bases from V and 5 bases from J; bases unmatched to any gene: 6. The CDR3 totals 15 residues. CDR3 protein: CASSYGLARDNEQFF. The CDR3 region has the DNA TGTGCCAGCAGCTACGGACTAGCGAGAGACAATGAGCAGTTCTTC.

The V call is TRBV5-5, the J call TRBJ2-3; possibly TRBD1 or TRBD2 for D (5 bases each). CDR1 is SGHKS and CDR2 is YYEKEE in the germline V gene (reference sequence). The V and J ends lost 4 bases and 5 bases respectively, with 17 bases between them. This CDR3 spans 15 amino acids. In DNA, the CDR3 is TGTGCCAGCAGCCGGGACCGCCGCCGGGTAGATACGCAGTATTTT. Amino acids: CASSRDRRRVDTQYF.

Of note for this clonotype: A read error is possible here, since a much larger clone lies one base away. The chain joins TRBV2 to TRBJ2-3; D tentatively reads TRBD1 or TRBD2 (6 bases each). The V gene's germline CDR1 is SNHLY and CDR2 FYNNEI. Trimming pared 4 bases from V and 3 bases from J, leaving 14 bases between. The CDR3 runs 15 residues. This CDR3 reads CASSGTGARTDTQYF. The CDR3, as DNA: TGTGCCAGCAGTGGGACGGGGGCGCGTACAGATACGCAGTATTTT.

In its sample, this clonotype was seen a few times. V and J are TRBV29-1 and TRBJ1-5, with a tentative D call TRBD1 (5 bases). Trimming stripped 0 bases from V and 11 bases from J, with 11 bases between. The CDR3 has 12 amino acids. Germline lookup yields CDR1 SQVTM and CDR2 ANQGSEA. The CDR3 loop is CSVEEPGKTQHF. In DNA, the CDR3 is TGCAGCGTTGAAGAACCAGGGAAGACCCAGCATTTT.

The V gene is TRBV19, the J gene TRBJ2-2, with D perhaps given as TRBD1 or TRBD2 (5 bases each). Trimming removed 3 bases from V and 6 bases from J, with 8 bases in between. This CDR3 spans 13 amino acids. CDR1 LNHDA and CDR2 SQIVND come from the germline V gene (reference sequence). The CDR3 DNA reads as TGTGCCAGTAGTATGGGGGTGCCCGGGGAGCTGTTTTTT. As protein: CASSMGVPGELFF.

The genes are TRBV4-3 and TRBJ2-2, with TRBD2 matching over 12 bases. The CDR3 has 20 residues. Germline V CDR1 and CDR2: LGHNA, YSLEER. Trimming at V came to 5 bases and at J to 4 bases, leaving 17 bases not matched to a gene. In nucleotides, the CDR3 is TGCGCCAGCAGCGCTCAAATTCTCACTAGCGGGAGGACCGGCACCGGGGAGCTGTTTTTT. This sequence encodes CASSAQILTSGRTGTGELFF.

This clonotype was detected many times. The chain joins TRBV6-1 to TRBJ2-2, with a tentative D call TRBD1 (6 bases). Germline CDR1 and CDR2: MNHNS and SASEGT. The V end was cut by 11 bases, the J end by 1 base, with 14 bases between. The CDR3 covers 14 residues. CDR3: CAGAGTLNTGELFF. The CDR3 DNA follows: TGTGCCGGGGCCGGGACACTGAACACCGGGGAGCTGTTTTTT.